This T cell receptor beta chain was recovered during a study of control samples from healthy donors and cancer patients. Data came from immunoSEQ multiplex PCR; TCRdb stores just in-frame clones and leaves some out. Among about 28,000 clones listed, 91% were seen once. This clonotype originated in a man aged 50 or older with lung cancer. Sequenced sample: PBMCs.

CDR3 region: CASSLGGSKNIQYF. CDR3 sequence (DNA): TGTGCCAGCAGCTTAGGGGGGTCCAAAAACATTCAGTACTTC. This chain connects TRBV7-2 to TRBJ2-4, with D possibly called TRBD1 or TRBD2 (5 bases each). Trimming took 1 base from V and 2 from J, leaving 6 bases between them. This CDR3 spans 14 amino acids. Germline-derived CDR1 and CDR2 are SGHTA and FQGNSA.